This T cell receptor (beta chain) is drawn from a study of OX40 agonist ivuxolimab in advanced cancers. As for the study in general: Every 2 weeks, ivuxolimab was infused into the patients intravenously at between 0.01 and 10 mg/kg.

Blood was sampled at baseline, cycle 4 day 1, and cycle 7 day 1. With 5 bases removed from V and 6 bases from J, the gap between germline ends came to 14 bases. Germline lookup yields CDR1 SGHAT and CDR2 FQDESV (reference sequence). This CDR3 is 13 amino acids long. Data came from immunoSEQ multiplex PCR; TCRdb stores just in-frame clones and leaves some out. The repertoire includes about 98,000 clones, about 83% of them detected once, and over 0.4% sits in the top ten. The genes are TRBV11-1 and TRBJ2-7, with TRBD2 as a possible D gene (6 bases). Sequenced material: CD4+ or CD8+ T cells sorted from blood, taken in a trial of the OX40 agonist ivuxolimab. The sequence derives from an adult with an advanced solid tumor such as melanoma, head and neck, liver or kidney cancer. For the CDR3, the DNA is TGTGCCAGCAGCCGTTTGGGGGGAAGCGAGCAGTACTTC. Amino acid sequence: CASSRLGGSEQYF. Variable domain in full (rest from reference TRBV11-1 and TRBJ2-7): EAEVAQSPRYKITEKSQAVAFWCDPISGHATLYWYRQILGQGPELLVQFQDESVVDDSQLPKDRFSAERLKGVDSTLKIQPAELGDSAMYLCASSRLGGSEQYFGPGTRLTVT.